The 23 T cell receptor beta chains presented below share a single source sample, sequenced in a study of glioma-infiltrating T cells. The iRepertoire nested amplicon-rescue multiplex PCR amplified TCR alpha and beta CDR3s from RNA. TCRdb re-analysed the multiplex PCR reads in MiXCR, keeping a single row per CDR3 protein. This sample has approximately 400,000 distinct CDR3 sequences, with about 40% found just once. Sequenced: glioma tissue, nonneoplastic brain tissue, or PBMCs (not recorded which). These receptors came from a human donor with low-grade glioma or glioblastoma, undergoing nonglioma brain surgery, or in good health (not recorded which).

The rearrangement joins TRBV6-4 to TRBJ2-3, with 7 bases lining up with TRBD2. There are 15 residues in the CDR3. Germline lookup yields CDR1 MRHNA and CDR2 SNTAGT. Unmatched junction bases numbered 8, after V lost 4 bases and J lost 4 bases. CDR3 DNA: TGTGCCAGCAGTGCCTCTAGCGGAGGGGCAGATACGCAGTATTTT. Translated: CASSASSGGADTQYF.

This clonotype was found a few times. The chain couples TRBV28 to TRBJ2-7, with TRBD1 identical over 11 bases. Germline CDR1 is MDHEN and CDR2 is SYDVKM. The CDR3 covers 14 residues. V was clipped by 5 bases and J by 6 bases; unmatched bases: 6. This chain's CDR3 is CASSRTGGWSEQYF. As DNA, the CDR3 is TGTGCCAGCAGTCGGACAGGGGGCTGGAGCGAGCAGTACTTC.

The V call is TRBV3-1, the J call TRBJ2-2; 10 bases map to TRBD1. This CDR3 region has 15 residues. Germline CDR1 and CDR2: LGHDT and YNNKEL (reference sequence). The V and J ends lost 4 bases and 3 bases, in that order; junction bases with no gene match: 2. CDR3 nucleotides: TGTGCCAGCAGCCTAGGACAGGGGGACACCGGGGAGCTGTTTTTT. The encoded protein is CASSLGQGDTGELFF.

This clonotype has ten or more counts. V and J are TRBV6-1 and TRBJ2-1, with D perhaps TRBD1 or TRBD2 (5 bases each). Trimming cost V 7 bases and J 1 base, with 14 bases left between them. CDR1 is MNHNS, CDR2 SASEGT, per germline. This CDR3 has 15 residues. CDR3: CASNRDRQSYNEQFF. CDR3 bases: TGTGCCAGCAACCGGGACCGTCAGTCCTACAATGAGCAGTTCTTC.

This clonotype was observed a handful of times. V is TRBV5-4 and J is TRBJ1-2; D is undetermined. From germline, CDR1 is SGHNT and CDR2 YYREEE (reference sequence). CDR3 size: 12 residues. V lost 0 bases, J lost 8 bases, and 8 bases lay in between. CDR3 amino acids: CASSLGGLGYTF. CDR3 bases: TGTGCCAGCAGCTTGGGAGGGTTAGGCTACACCTTC. Combining the CDR3 with reference TRBV5-4 and TRBJ1-2 gives the whole variable domain ETGVTQSPTHLIKTRGQQVTLRCSSQSGHNTVSWYQQALGQGPQFIFQYYREEENGRGNFPPRFSGLQFPNYSSELNVNALELDDSALYLCASSLGGLGYTFGSGTRLTVV.

This clonotype showed up many times. V gene TRBV27 combines with J gene TRBJ1-1, with 9 bases fitting TRBD1. After removal of 6 bases from V and 6 bases from J, the junction contained 14 bases not matched to a gene. This CDR3 is built from 16 residues. Per the germline V gene, CDR1 is MNHEY and CDR2 is SMNVEV (reference sequence). The CDR3: CASRPGTGPWGAEAFF. As DNA, the CDR3 is TGTGCCAGCAGGCCGGGGACAGGGCCTTGGGGGGCTGAAGCTTTCTTT.

The J gene is TRBJ2-4, the V gene TRBV28; D could derive from TRBD1 or TRBD2 (5 bases each). In germline, CDR1 is MDHEN, CDR2 SYDVKM. V dropped 2 bases and J dropped 6 bases, with 17 bases sitting between them. This CDR3 spans 16 amino acids. CDR3 region: CASSLRPSGLANIQYF. The CDR3 coding sequence is TGTGCCAGCAGTTTAAGGCCGTCGGGGCTGGCAAACATTCAGTACTTC.

For this clonotype: A much larger clone is a single base away; this may be a read error. The chain is built from TRBV20-1 and TRBJ2-5; D is unclear. Germline values: CDR1 DFQATT, CDR2 SNEGSKA (reference sequence). The CDR3 contains 16 residues. Trimming cost V 1 base and J 4 bases, with 19 bases left between them. DNA for the CDR3: TGCAGTGCTAGAGTGGCCGCGGTAGGGCCCGGAGAGACCCAGTACTTC. Its protein is CSARVAAVGPGETQYF.

The chain couples TRBV10-3 to TRBJ2-7; D may be TRBD1 (5 bases). Germline CDR1 ENHRY, CDR2 SYGVKD. The length of the CDR3 is 11 residues. Trimming removed 6 bases from V and 4 bases from J, with 7 bases in between. The CDR3 DNA sequence: TGTGCCATCAGACAGGAATACGAGCAGTACTTC. Its protein product is CAIRQEYEQYF.

With regard to this clonotype: One end of the junction is discordant with germline, which a read error may explain. The J gene is TRBJ2-3, the V gene TRBV27; unclear D gene. CDR3 length: 11 residues. Germline CDR1 and CDR2: MNHEY and SMNVEV (reference sequence). CDR3 nucleotides: TGTGCCATCAGTGATTGGGGTACGCAGTATTTT. Its protein product is CAISDWGTQYF.

This clonotype is a singleton in its sample. The V gene is TRBV13, the J gene TRBJ2-1; tentative D call: TRBD2 (6 bases). V dropped 2 bases and J dropped 3 bases, with 11 bases sitting between them. The CDR3 sequence is 15 residues long. Germline V gene lookup returns CDR1 PRHDT and CDR2 FYEKMQ (reference sequence). For the CDR3, the DNA is TGTGCCAGCAGCTTATTCCTGCGGGGCTACAATGAGCAGTTCTTC. Amino acids: CASSLFLRGYNEQFF.

Remarks on this clonotype: At one end, the junction sequence differs from germline, possibly due to a read error. V is TRBV15 and J is TRBJ1-5; 7 bases match TRBD1. CDR3 length: 17 residues. Germline V CDR1 and CDR2: LNHNV, YYDKDF (reference sequence). The CDR3 DNA is TGTGCCACCAGCGGAGAGGGAGCACAGGGGTTCGCTCAGCCCCAGCATTTT. As protein: CATSGEGAQGFAQPQHF.

This sequence joins TRBV2 and TRBJ2-7; D perhaps matches TRBD2 (6 bases). Germline values: CDR1 SNHLY, CDR2 FYNNEI. V was cut by 6 bases and J by 4 bases, with 13 bases left in between. CDR3 length: 13 amino acids. The CDR3 coding sequence is TGTGCCAGCAGGCCGGGACTTGTGTACGAGCAGTACTTC. Protein product: CASRPGLVYEQYF.

This clonotype was detected once. Being one base from a much bigger clone, this may be a read error. V usage is TRBV25-1 and J usage is TRBJ2-1; 13 nucleotides match TRBD2. CDR3 size: 14 residues. Germline CDR1 reads MGHDK; CDR2 reads SYGVNS. The CDR3 spells CASTLAGGYNEQLF. CDR3 coding DNA: TGTGCCAGTACACTAGCGGGAGGGTACAATGAGCAGCTCTTC.

This clonotype showed up many times. The chain links TRBV2 to TRBJ2-3; D possibly corresponds to TRBD2 (6 bases). V was clipped by 6 bases and J by 4 bases, with 14 bases between them. Germline V gives CDR1 SNHLY, CDR2 FYNNEI. This CDR3 is built from 14 residues. The CDR3 spells CASRLRGGADTQYF. The CDR3, as DNA: TGTGCCAGCAGATTAAGGGGAGGAGCAGATACGCAGTATTTT.

This sequence joins TRBV9 and TRBJ2-1, with D perhaps being TRBD1 or TRBD2 (5 bases each). Germline V gives CDR1 SGDLS, CDR2 YYNGEE. CDR3 length: 12 amino acids. Trimming removed 0 bases from V and 9 bases from J, with 7 bases in between. CDR3 in amino acids: CASSVVGAEQFF. In nucleotides, the CDR3 is TGTGCCAGCAGCGTAGTCGGGGCTGAGCAGTTCTTC.

This clonotype was observed at least ten times. The chain is built from TRBV6-2 or TRBV6-3 and TRBJ2-1; 8 nucleotides align to TRBD2. The V gene's germline CDR1 is MNHEY and CDR2 SVGEGT. The CDR3 is 15 amino acids. CDR3 region: CAAGPLAARENEQFF. CDR3 DNA: TGTGCAGCAGGCCCACTAGCGGCGCGGGAGAATGAGCAGTTCTTC.

For this clonotype: This clone may be a read error of a much larger clone one base away. Likely a read error: the CDR3 ends without its conserved phenylalanine or tryptophan. The V and J genes are TRBV28 and TRBJ2-7, with a weak D call TRBD2 (5 bases). Per the germline V gene, CDR1 is MDHEN and CDR2 is SYDVKM. V gave up 5 bases and J gave up 5 bases, with 16 bases separating them. CDR3 length: 14 residues. The CDR3: CASSATGPRDEQYY. CDR3 in DNA: TGTGCCAGCAGTGCTACCGGGCCGCGGGACGAGCAGTACTAC.

The gene calls are TRBV5-4 and TRBJ2-5; the match to TRBD1 covers 10 bases. CDR1 SGHNT and CDR2 YYREEE come from the germline V gene (reference sequence). Trimming cost V 4 bases and J 5 bases; bases outside gene matches: 8. The CDR3 is made up of 15 amino acids. In nucleotides, the CDR3 is TGTGCCAGCAGCCCCGCCGGGACAGGGGTCGAGACCCAGTACTTC. This codes for CASSPAGTGVETQYF. Full variable domain (outside the CDR3, taken from reference TRBV5-4 and TRBJ2-5): ETGVTQSPTHLIKTRGQQVTLRCSSQSGHNTVSWYQQALGQGPQFIFQYYREEENGRGNFPPRFSGLQFPNYSSELNVNALELDDSALYLCASSPAGTGVETQYFGPGTRLLVL.

The CDR3 DNA sequence: TGTGCCAGCTCACCACGGATCAGGGGCGACTACAATGAGCAGTTCTTC. It yields the protein CASSPRIRGDYNEQFF. The rearrangement uses TRBV18 and TRBJ2-1, with D possibly TRBD1 on 6 matching bases. There are 16 residues in the CDR3. Trimming took 1 base from V and 3 from J, leaving 13 bases between them. Germline V CDR1 and CDR2: KGHSH, LQKENI.

The chain recombines TRBV20-1 with TRBJ2-7, with 8 bases fitting TRBD1. With 5 bases clipped from V and 0 bases from J, the junction kept 6 bases outside the gene matches. This CDR3 spans 14 amino acids. CDR1 DFQATT and CDR2 SNEGSKA come from the germline V gene (reference sequence). The CDR3 sequence is CSALGQAISYEQYF. CDR3 DNA sequence: TGCAGTGCTTTGGGACAGGCGATCTCCTACGAGCAGTACTTC.

This clonotype has more than one count but fewer than ten. V is TRBV27 and J is TRBJ1-4; tentative D call: TRBD1 (5 bases). The V gene's germline CDR1 is MNHEY and CDR2 SMNVEV (reference sequence). V gave up 6 bases and J gave up 4 bases, with 15 bases separating them. The CDR3 has 15 residues. As DNA, the CDR3 is TGTGCCAGCAGATGGCAGGGAACCCATAATGAAAAACTGTTTTTT. Translation: CASRWQGTHNEKLFF.

This clonotype was recorded a few times. The chain recombines TRBV20-1 with TRBJ2-1; 13 bases are a match to TRBD2. The CDR3 contains 15 residues. Germline V CDR1 and CDR2: DFQATT, SNEGSKA (reference sequence). Trimming removed 4 bases from V and 5 bases from J; junction bases left unmatched: 5. The CDR3 region is CSAKGTSGTNNEQFF. The CDR3 DNA is TGCAGTGCTAAGGGGACTAGCGGGACCAACAATGAGCAGTTCTTC.